Following are 21 T cell receptor beta chains from one sample sequenced in a study of T cell responses to AZD1222 COVID-19 vaccine (dated by TCRdb to the early 2020s). The library was obtained by the immunoSEQ multiplex PCR assay. The table comes from immuneACCESS by way of TCRdb, which keeps in-frame sequences with V and J called. Part of the clones is missing from these tables; in studies checked, under half for an unresolved V gene and the rest for unknown reasons. The sample table contains about 140,000 clones; only one count was recorded for roughly 91% of them. Over 7.5% of the sample is held by the ten biggest clonotypes. The time point label corresponds to: baseline before first vaccination. The input for sequencing was peripheral blood, taken on day 0 of AZD1222 vaccination. The receptors were gathered from an adult in good health.

V gene TRBV28 combines with J gene TRBJ2-7, with 10 bases identical to TRBD2. The CDR3 sequence is 14 residues long. The V and J ends lost 6 bases and 2 bases, in that order; junction bases with no gene match: 4. The V gene's germline CDR1 is MDHEN and CDR2 SYDVKM. CDR3 region: CASRISGGTYEQYF. In DNA form, the CDR3 reads TGTGCCAGCAGAATTAGCGGGGGGACCTACGAGCAGTACTTC.

This sequence joins TRBV18 and TRBJ1-2, with unresolved D. This CDR3 spans 15 amino acids. CDR1 is KGHSH, CDR2 LQKENI, per germline. V was pared by 0 bases and J by 0 bases, with 8 bases between. DNA for the CDR3: TGTGCCAGCTCACCACCGTCGGGCCCTAACTATGGCTACACCTTC. This encodes CASSPPSGPNYGYTF.

This clone was seen a single time. The rearrangement uses TRBV9 and TRBJ2-1, with a tentative D call TRBD2 (6 bases). Germline V gene data show CDR1 as SGDLS and CDR2 as YYNGEE. The CDR3 is made up of 15 amino acids. V gave up 0 bases and J gave up 2 bases, with 9 bases separating them. The CDR3 nucleotides read TGTGCCAGCAGCGTAGAGGGCGGGGCCTACAATGAGCAGTTCTTC. This gives the protein CASSVEGGAYNEQFF.

J is TRBJ2-3 and V is TRBV18, with TRBD1 matching 7 bases. CDR1 is KGHSH, CDR2 LQKENI, per germline. The ends lost 0 bases at V and 3 bases at J; junction bases unmatched: 12. This CDR3 contains 18 residues. In nucleotides, the CDR3 is TGTGCCAGCTCACCACCTGTAGGGGGCGTTTTTCCAACAGATACGCAGTATTTT. It is translated as CASSPPVGGVFPTDTQYF.

This chain links TRBV10-3 with TRBJ1-2; 8 bases are shared with TRBD1. V was clipped by 4 bases and J by 9 bases; unmatched bases: 10. Germline-derived CDR1 and CDR2 are ENHRY and SYGVKD. The CDR3 covers 14 residues. The CDR3 nucleotides are TGTGCCATCAGTGTGTTGGACAGGGAAGGACGCTACACCTTC. This translates into CAISVLDREGRYTF.

The CDR3 region is CASSYKAGIHEQYF. The CDR3 region has the DNA TGTGCCAGCAGTTACAAGGCAGGGATCCACGAGCAGTACTTC. V is TRBV6-2 or TRBV6-3 and J is TRBJ2-7; D possibly corresponds to TRBD1 (5 bases). This CDR3 has 14 amino acids. Germline values: CDR1 MNHEY, CDR2 SVGEGT. V was shortened by 2 bases and J by 5 bases, with 13 bases between the two germline ends.

The rearrangement links TRBV5-1 to TRBJ2-1; D remains ambiguous. CDR1 is SGHRS, CDR2 YFSETQ, per germline. Trimming stripped 4 bases from V and 3 bases from J, with 11 bases between. This CDR3 comprises 14 residues. The CDR3, as DNA: TGCGCCAGCAGCCCTAGGTCGGTCTACAATGAGCAGTTCTTC. As protein: CASSPRSVYNEQFF.

The rearrangement links TRBV7-8 to TRBJ2-3; D gene ambiguous. Germline CDR1 is SGHVS and CDR2 is FQNEAQ. V was trimmed by 1 base and J by 2 bases, leaving 7 bases between them. The CDR3 has 14 residues. CDR3 DNA: TGTGCCAGCAGCTTAGAGGCCTTCACAGATACGCAGTATTTT. Translation: CASSLEAFTDTQYF.

This chain links TRBV25-1 with TRBJ1-1, with D unclear. V was clipped by 5 bases and J by 1 base, with 14 bases between them. Germline V gene lookup returns CDR1 MGHDK and CDR2 SYGVNS. This CDR3 is built from 15 residues. The CDR3 spells CASSPKGWGNTEAFF. As DNA, the CDR3 is TGTGCCAGCAGTCCGAAAGGATGGGGGAACACTGAAGCTTTCTTT.

The chain carries TRBV13 and TRBJ1-1, with 12 bases lining up with TRBD1. V was clipped by 7 bases and J by 6 bases; unmatched bases: 3. The CDR3 is made up of 13 amino acids. Germline CDR1 PRHDT, CDR2 FYEKMQ (reference sequence). Here the CDR3 reads CASKGTGGPEAFF. In DNA, the CDR3 is TGTGCCAGCAAAGGGACAGGGGGCCCTGAAGCTTTCTTT.

This sequence joins TRBV15 and TRBJ1-4; D is perhaps TRBD1 (6 bases). Germline CDR1 LNHNV, CDR2 YYDKDF (reference sequence). The V end lost 1 base, the J end lost 5 bases, and 14 bases lay between the germline ends. The CDR3 runs to 16 residues. CDR3 nucleotide sequence: TGTGCCACCAGCAGAGCACCCACAGGGAGCAATGAAAAACTGTTTTTT. Protein product: CATSRAPTGSNEKLFF.

V is TRBV7-3 and J is TRBJ2-6; D not certain. Trimming took off 1 base at V and 1 base at J, with 2 bases between the two ends. The CDR3 totals 14 residues. Germline CDR1 reads SGHTA; CDR2 reads FQGTGA. The CDR3 loop is CASSLKSGANVLTF. The CDR3 bases are TGTGCCAGCAGCTTAAAATCTGGGGCCAACGTCCTGACTTTC.

This chain uses TRBV30 with TRBJ1-5, with D perhaps matching TRBD1 (5 bases). V was cut by 8 bases and J by 0 bases, with 17 bases left in between. Germline CDR1 is GTSNPN and CDR2 is SVGIG (reference sequence). This CDR3 is built from 15 residues. CDR3 in amino acids: CARPLWGSSNQPQHF. The CDR3 DNA is TGTGCCCGACCTCTTTGGGGGAGTAGCAATCAGCCCCAGCATTTT.

CDR3 protein: CASSIGGAGSPLHF. In DNA, the CDR3 is TGTGCCAGTAGTATAGGAGGGGCAGGATCACCCCTCCACTTT. The chain is built from TRBV19 and TRBJ1-6, with D maybe TRBD1 (5 bases). The CDR3 covers 14 residues. V lost 1 base to trimming and J lost 10 bases, with 11 bases between them. Germline V gene sequence: CDR1 LNHDA, CDR2 SQIVND (reference sequence).

The chain has TRBV2 and TRBJ1-1, with D tentatively TRBD1 (6 bases). Between the trimmed V and J ends, which lost 10 bases and 11 bases, there was a span of 14 bases. The CDR3 runs 10 residues. Germline V gene data show CDR1 as SNHLY and CDR2 as FYNNEI. The CDR3 nucleotides are TGTGCCACTACCAGGGGCACGGCTTTCTTT. This encodes CATTRGTAFF.

This sequence joins TRBV13 and TRBJ2-5, with D possibly matching TRBD1 (6 bases). The germline V gene has CDR1 PRHDT and CDR2 FYEKMQ (reference sequence). The CDR3 has 14 residues. V lost 3 bases to trimming and J lost 4 bases, with 12 bases between them. CDR3: CASSLGHGVETQYF. The CDR3 DNA reads as TGTGCCAGCAGCTTGGGACACGGCGTAGAGACCCAGTACTTC.

The chain uses TRBV4-2 and TRBJ1-3; no reliable D call. CDR1 LGHNA and CDR2 YNFKEQ come from the germline V gene. The V end lost 0 bases, the J end lost 2 bases, and 8 bases lay between the germline ends. CDR3 length: 15 amino acids. The CDR3 region is CASSQDPGPGNTIYF. CDR3 DNA sequence: TGTGCCAGCAGCCAAGATCCAGGACCTGGAAACACCATATATTTT.

The count of this clone is one. Distinct nucleotide sequences in the sample also encode this CDR3. V gene TRBV5-1 combines with J gene TRBJ1-5; D possibly corresponds to TRBD1 (5 bases). Germline V gene sequence: CDR1 SGHRS, CDR2 YFSETQ. The CDR3 loop spans 15 amino acids. V gave up 0 bases and J gave up 0 bases, with 7 bases separating them. CDR3 sequence: CASSLGQGSNQPQHF. The CDR3 DNA reads TGCGCCAGCAGCTTGGGGCAGGGTAGCAATCAGCCCCAGCATTTT.

The V and J genes are TRBV7-2 and TRBJ1-2, with TRBD1 identical over 7 bases. Germline assignment: CDR1 SGHTA and CDR2 FQGNSA. The CDR3 spans 15 residues. V lost 7 bases to trimming and J lost 8 bases; unmatched junction nucleotides: 16. CDR3 bases: TGTGCCAGCAAGTCTCTTCCCACAGGGGAGGAAGGCTACACCTTC. Its protein product is CASKSLPTGEEGYTF.

This clone was picked up one time. This rearrangement joins TRBV7-2 to TRBJ2-7; 7 bases match TRBD2. CDR1 is SGHTA, CDR2 FQGNSA, per germline. The CDR3 has 13 amino acids. J gave up 7 bases and V 7 bases, and 10 bases lay outside the gene matches. The CDR3 region is CASILHEGGEQYF. CDR3 DNA: TGTGCCAGCATCCTCCATGAGGGAGGGGAGCAGTACTTC.

The genes are TRBV6-5 and TRBJ1-6, with D hard to call. Deletions cut 6 bases from V and 8 bases from J, with 11 bases between. From germline, CDR1 is MNHEY and CDR2 SVGAGI. The CDR3 runs 13 residues. CDR3 coding DNA: TGTGCCAGCAGACTCGGGCGGGATTCACCCCTCCACTTT. Amino acids: CASRLGRDSPLHF.